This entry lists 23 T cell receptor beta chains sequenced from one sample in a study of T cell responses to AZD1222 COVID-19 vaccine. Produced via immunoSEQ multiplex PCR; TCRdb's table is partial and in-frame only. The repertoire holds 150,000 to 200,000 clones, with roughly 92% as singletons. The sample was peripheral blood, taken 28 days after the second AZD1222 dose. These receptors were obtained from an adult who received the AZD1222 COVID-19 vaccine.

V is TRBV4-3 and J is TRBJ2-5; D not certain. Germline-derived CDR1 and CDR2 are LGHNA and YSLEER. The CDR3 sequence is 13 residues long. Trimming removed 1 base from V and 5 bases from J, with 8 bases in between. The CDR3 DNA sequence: TGCGCCAGCAGCCAAGTTTACCTGGAGACCCAGTACTTC. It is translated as CASSQVYLETQYF.

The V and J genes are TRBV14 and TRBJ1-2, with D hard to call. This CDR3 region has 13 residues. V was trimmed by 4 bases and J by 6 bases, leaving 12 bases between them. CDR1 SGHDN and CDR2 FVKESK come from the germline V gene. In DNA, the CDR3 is TGTGCCAGCAGCCCCACTCGGGGAAATGGCTACACCTTC. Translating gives CASSPTRGNGYTF.

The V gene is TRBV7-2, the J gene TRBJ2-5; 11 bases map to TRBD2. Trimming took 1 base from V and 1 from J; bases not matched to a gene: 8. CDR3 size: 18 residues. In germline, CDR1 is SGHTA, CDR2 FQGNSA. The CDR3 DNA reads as TGTGCCAGCAGCTTAGTGTCGCTAGCGGGAGGACCCCAAGAGACCCAGTACTTC. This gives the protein CASSLVSLAGGPQETQYF.

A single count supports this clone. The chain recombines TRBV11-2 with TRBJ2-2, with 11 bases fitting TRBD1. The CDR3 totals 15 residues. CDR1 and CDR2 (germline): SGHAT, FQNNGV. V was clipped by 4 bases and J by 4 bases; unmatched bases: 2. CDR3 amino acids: CASSSGQGATGELFF. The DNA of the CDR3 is TGTGCCAGCAGCTCAGGACAGGGGGCCACCGGGGAGCTGTTTTTT.

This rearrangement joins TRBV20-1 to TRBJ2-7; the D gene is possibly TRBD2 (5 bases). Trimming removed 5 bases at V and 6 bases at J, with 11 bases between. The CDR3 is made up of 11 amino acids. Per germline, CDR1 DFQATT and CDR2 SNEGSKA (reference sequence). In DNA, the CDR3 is TGCAGTGCTCGGGATTACTCCGAGCAGTACTTC. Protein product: CSARDYSEQYF.

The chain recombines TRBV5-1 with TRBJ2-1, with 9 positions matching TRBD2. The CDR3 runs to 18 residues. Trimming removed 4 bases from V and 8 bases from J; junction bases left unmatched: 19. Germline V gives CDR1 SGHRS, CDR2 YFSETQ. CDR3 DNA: TGCGCCAGCAGCCCGGACACCGGTCGCGGGAGGGCCTATTATGAGCAGTTCTTC. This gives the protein CASSPDTGRGRAYYEQFF.

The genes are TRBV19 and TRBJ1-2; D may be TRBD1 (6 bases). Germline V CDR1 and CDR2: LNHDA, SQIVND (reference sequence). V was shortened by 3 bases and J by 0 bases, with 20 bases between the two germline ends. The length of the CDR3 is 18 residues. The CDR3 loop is CASSMGQRAYSANYGYTF. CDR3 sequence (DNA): TGTGCCAGTAGTATGGGACAAAGGGCTTACTCCGCTAACTATGGCTACACCTTC.

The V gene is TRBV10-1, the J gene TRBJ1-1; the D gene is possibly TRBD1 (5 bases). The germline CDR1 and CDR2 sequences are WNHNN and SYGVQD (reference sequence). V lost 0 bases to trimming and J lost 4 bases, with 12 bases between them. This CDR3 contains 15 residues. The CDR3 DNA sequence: TGCGCCAGCAGTGAGTCGGGACCGAGGGTCACTGAAGCTTTCTTT. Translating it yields CASSESGPRVTEAFF.

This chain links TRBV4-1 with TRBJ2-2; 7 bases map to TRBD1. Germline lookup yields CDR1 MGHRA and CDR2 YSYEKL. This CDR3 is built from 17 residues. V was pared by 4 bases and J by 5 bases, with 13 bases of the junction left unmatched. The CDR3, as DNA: TGCGCCAGCAGCCCCGGGACAGCACGACTTAGGACCGGGGAGCTGTTTTTT. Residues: CASSPGTARLRTGELFF.

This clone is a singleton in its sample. CDR3 coding DNA: TGTGCCAGCAGTTGGAGCGGGGGTGGATCCTACGAGCAGTACTTC. Amino acids: CASSWSGGGSYEQYF. This chain joins TRBV27 and TRBJ2-7; 8 positions match TRBD2. Germline V gene sequence: CDR1 MNHEY, CDR2 SMNVEV (reference sequence). With V trimmed by 4 bases and J by 1 base, 6 bases remained unmatched. The CDR3 consists of 15 residues.

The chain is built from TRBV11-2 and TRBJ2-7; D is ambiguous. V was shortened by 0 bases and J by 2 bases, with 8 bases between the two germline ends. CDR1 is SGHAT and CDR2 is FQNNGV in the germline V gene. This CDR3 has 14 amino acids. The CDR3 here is CASSLESGTYEQYF. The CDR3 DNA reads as TGTGCCAGCAGCTTAGAGTCGGGCACCTACGAGCAGTACTTC.

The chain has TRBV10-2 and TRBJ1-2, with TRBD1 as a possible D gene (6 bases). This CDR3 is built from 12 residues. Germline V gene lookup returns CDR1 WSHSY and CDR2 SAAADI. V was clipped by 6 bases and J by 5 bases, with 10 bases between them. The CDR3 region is CASREGDYGYTF. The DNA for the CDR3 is TGCGCCAGCAGGGAGGGGGATTATGGCTACACCTTC.

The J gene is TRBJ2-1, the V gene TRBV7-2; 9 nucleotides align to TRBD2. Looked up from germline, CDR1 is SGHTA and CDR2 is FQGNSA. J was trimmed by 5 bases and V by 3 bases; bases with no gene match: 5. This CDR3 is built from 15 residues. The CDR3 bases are TGTGCCAGCAGCTTTGCGGGAGGGATGAACAATGAGCAGTTCTTC. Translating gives CASSFAGGMNNEQFF.

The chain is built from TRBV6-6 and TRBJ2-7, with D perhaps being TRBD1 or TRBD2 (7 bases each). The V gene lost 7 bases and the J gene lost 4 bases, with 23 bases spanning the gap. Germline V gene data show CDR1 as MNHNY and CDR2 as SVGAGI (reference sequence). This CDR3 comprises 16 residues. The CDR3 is CASNRPTGEGRYEQYF. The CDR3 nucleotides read TGTGCCAGCAATCGACCCACAGGGGAGGGCCGGTACGAGCAGTACTTC.

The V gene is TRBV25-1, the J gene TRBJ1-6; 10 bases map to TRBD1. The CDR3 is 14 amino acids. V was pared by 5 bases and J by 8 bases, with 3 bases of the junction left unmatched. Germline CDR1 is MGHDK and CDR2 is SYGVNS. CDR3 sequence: CASSPGQGYSPLHF. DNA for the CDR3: TGTGCCAGCAGTCCGGGACAGGGGTATTCACCCCTCCACTTT.

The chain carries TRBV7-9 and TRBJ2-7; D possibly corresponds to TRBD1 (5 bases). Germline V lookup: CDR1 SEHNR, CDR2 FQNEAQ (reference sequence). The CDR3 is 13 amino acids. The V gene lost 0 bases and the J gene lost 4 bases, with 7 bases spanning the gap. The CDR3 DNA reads TGTGCCAGCAGCTTAGCTCAGGGATACGAGCAGTACTTC. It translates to CASSLAQGYEQYF.

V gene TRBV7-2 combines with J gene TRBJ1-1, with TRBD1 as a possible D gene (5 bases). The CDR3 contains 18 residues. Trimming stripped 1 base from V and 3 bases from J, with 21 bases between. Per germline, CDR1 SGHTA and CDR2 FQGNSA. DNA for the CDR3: TGTGCCAGCAGCTTAGAGGGGAGGGCAGGCTATCGGTACACTGAAGCTTTCTTT. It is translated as CASSLEGRAGYRYTEAFF.

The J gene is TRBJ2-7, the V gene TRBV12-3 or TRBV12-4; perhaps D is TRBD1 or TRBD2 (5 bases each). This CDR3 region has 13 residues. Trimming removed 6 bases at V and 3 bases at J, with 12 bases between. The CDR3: CASRRDGLYEQYF. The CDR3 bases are TGTGCCAGCAGAAGGGACGGCCTCTACGAGCAGTACTTC.

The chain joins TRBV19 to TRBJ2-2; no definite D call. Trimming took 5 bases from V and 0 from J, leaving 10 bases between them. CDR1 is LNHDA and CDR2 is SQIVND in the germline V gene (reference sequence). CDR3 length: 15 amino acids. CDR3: CASSVPYPNTGELFF. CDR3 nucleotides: TGTGCCAGTAGTGTCCCATACCCGAACACCGGGGAGCTGTTTTTT.

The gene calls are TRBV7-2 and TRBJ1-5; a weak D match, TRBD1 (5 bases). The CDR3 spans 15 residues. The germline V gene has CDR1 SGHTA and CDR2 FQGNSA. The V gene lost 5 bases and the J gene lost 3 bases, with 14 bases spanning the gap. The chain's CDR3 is CASSRGGTLNQPQHF. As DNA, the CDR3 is TGTGCCAGCAGCAGGGGCGGAACACTCAATCAGCCCCAGCATTTT. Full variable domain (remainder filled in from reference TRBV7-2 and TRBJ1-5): GAGVSQSPSNKVTEKGKDVELRCDPISGHTALYWYRQSLGQGLEFLIYFQGNSAPDKSGLPSDRFSAERTGGSVSTLTIQRTQQEDSAVYLCASSRGGTLNQPQHFGDGTRLSIL.

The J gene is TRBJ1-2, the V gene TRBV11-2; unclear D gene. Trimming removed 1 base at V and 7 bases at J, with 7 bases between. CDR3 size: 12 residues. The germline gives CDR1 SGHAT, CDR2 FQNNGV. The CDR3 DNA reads TGTGCCAGCAGCTTAGGATACCGTGGCTACACCTTC. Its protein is CASSLGYRGYTF.

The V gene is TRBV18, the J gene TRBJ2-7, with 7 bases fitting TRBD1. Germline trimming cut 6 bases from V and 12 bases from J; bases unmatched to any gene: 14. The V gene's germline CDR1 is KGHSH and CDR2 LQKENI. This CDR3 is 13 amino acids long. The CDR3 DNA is TGTGCCAGCTCCGCCATATCAGACAGGGAGTGGTACTTC. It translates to CASSAISDREWYF.

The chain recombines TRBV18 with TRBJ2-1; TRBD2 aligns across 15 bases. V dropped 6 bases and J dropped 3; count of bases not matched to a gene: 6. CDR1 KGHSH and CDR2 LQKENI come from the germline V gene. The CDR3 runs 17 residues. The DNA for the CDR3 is TGTGCCAGCTCGCCGGGACTAGCGGGAGGTATCTACAATGAGCAGTTCTTC. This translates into CASSPGLAGGIYNEQFF.